This T cell receptor beta chain originates from a study of T-cell memory formation after mild COVID-19. Overall study context: TCR clusters were mostly donor specific.

TCRdb recomputed calls from the 5' RACE reads with MiXCR, one row per CDR3 protein. The data contain around 390,000 distinct CDR3 sequences, more than 15% of them singletons. CDR3 size: 13 residues. CDR1 is SGHVS and CDR2 is FQNEAQ in the germline V gene. V was pared by 1 base and J by 5 bases, with 8 bases between. The receptor was isolated from a man between 18 and 35 years old who had mild COVID-19 (a few samples of this study predate the infection). Cell type and time point are not known. Sequences were obtained from PBMCs or a T cell subset sorted from them (not recorded which). This chain joins TRBV7-8 and TRBJ2-5; no firm D call. CDR3 sequence (DNA): TGTGCCAGCAGCTTAGGGTGGCGGGAGACCCAGTACTTC. Protein sequence: CASSLGWRETQYF.